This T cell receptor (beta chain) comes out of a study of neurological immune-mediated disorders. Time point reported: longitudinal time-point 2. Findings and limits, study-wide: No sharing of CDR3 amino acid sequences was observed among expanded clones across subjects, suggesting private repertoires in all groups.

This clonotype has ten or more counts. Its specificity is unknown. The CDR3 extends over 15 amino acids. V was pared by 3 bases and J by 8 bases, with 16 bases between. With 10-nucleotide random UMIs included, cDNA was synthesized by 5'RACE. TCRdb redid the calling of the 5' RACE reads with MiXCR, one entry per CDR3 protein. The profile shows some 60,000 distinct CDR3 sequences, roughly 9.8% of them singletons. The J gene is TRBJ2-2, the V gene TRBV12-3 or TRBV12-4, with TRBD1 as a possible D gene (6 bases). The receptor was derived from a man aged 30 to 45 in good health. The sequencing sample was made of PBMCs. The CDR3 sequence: CASSFYGTQGGELFF. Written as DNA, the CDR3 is TGTGCCAGCAGTTTTTATGGGACACAAGGAGGGGAGCTGTTTTTT.